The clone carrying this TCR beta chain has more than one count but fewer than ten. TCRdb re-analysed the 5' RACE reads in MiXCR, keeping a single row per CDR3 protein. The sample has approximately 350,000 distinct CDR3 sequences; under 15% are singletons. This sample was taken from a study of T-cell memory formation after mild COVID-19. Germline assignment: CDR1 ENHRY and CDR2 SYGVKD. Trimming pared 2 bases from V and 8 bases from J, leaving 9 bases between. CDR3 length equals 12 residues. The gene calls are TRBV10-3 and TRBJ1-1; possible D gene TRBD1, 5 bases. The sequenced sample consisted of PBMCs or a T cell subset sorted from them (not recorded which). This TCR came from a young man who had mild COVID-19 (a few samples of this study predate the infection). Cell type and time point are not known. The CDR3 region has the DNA TGTGCCATCAGTGAGGGGGCGATCGAAGCTTTCTTT. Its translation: CAISEGAIEAFF.